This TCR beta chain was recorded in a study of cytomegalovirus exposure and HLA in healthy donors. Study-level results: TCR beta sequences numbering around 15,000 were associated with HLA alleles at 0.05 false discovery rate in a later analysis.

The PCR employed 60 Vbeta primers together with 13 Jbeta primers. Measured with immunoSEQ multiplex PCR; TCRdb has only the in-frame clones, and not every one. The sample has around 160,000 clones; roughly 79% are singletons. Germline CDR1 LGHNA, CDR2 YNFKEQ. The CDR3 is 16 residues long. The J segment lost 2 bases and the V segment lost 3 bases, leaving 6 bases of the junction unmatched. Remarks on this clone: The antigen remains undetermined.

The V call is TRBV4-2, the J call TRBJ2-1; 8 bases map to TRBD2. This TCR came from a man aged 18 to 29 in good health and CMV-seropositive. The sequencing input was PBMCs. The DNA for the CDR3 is TGTGCCAGCAGCCATTCAGCGGGAGATACCTACAATGAGCAGTTCTTC. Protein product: CASSHSAGDTYNEQFF.